A single sample gave rise to the 20 T cell receptor beta chains below, sequenced in a study of blood T cells in healthy people across ages. Primers used in a second PCR of about 7 to 11 cycles were a sample-barcoded 5' primer and a J-beta primer mix. One entry per CDR3 protein results from TCRdb running MiXCR on the 5' RACE reads. Here the sample spans fewer than 2,000,000 distinct CDR3 sequences, 30% to 35% being singletons. The specimen sequenced was blood. Source of these receptors: a woman between 25 and 40 years old in good health.

The rearrangement uses TRBV5-1 and TRBJ2-5; 10 positions agree with TRBD2. The J call is uncertain, as TRBJ2-7 better fits the DNA end. Germline V CDR1 and CDR2: SGHRS, YFSETQ. CDR3 length equals 14 residues. CDR3 sequence reads: CASSLGTSGAEQYF. The CDR3 nucleotides are TGCGCCAGCAGCTTGGGGACTAGCGGTGCCGAGCAGTACTTC.

Comments on this clonotype: The germline gene is not matched at one end of the junction; a read error may be the cause. The gene calls are TRBV15 and TRBJ2-5; 8 bases match TRBD2. Germline CDR1 and CDR2: LNHNV and YYDKDF (reference sequence). CDR3 length: 14 residues. DNA for the CDR3: TGTGCCACCAGCGGAGAGGGGACTAGAGAGACCCAGTACTTC. Translation: CATSGEGTRETQYF.

The genes are TRBV24-1 and TRBJ2-1; D may be TRBD2 (5 bases). The germline V gene has CDR1 KGHDR and CDR2 SFDVKD. Deletions cut 4 bases from V and 8 bases from J, with 17 bases between. The CDR3 has 15 residues. Here the CDR3 DNA reads TGTGCCACCAGTGAATCTGGACTGGGGTCGGATGAGCAGTTCTTC. The encoded protein is CATSESGLGSDEQFF.

V usage is TRBV27 and J usage is TRBJ2-5; 16 bases are a match to TRBD2. Germline V lookup: CDR1 MNHEY, CDR2 SMNVEV (reference sequence). The V gene end was trimmed by 5 bases and the J gene end by 5 bases; junction bases not matched to a gene: 5. The CDR3 spans 16 residues. CDR3 coding DNA: TGTGCCAGCAGTATGGGACTAGCGGGGGGGCAGGAGACCCAGTACTTC. Translating it yields CASSMGLAGGQETQYF.

The chain couples TRBV30 to TRBJ2-1, with D possibly being TRBD2 (5 bases). Germline V gene lookup returns CDR1 GTSNPN and CDR2 SVGIG (reference sequence). Trimming cost V 0 bases and J 6 bases, with 12 bases left between them. The CDR3 runs to 14 residues. The CDR3 spells CAWSVSREINEQFF. Written as DNA, the CDR3 is TGTGCCTGGAGTGTATCTAGGGAGATCAATGAGCAGTTCTTC.

The chain uses TRBV7-2 and TRBJ2-7; the match to TRBD2 covers 9 bases. Trimming took 4 bases from V and 4 from J; bases not matched to a gene: 5. The length of the CDR3 is 14 residues. Germline CDR1 SGHTA, CDR2 FQGNSA. CDR3 sequence (DNA): TGTGCCAGCAGCTGGCCGGGACTAGCTTACGAGCAGTACTTC. It is translated as CASSWPGLAYEQYF.

This clonotype has just a few counts. The rearrangement uses TRBV20-1 and TRBJ2-6; tentatively, D is TRBD2 (8 bases). V was trimmed by 3 bases and J by 0 bases, leaving 18 bases between them. Per germline, CDR1 DFQATT and CDR2 SNEGSKA (reference sequence). The CDR3 spans 18 residues. The CDR3 bases are TGCAGTGCTAGCGGGGGGGGACAGATGAGCTCTGGGGCCAACGTCCTGACTTTC. Amino acids: CSASGGGQMSSGANVLTF.

This chain connects TRBV7-7 to TRBJ2-6; no firm D call. CDR1 is SSHAT and CDR2 is FNYEAQ in the germline V gene (reference sequence). The V end lost 5 bases, the J end lost 2 bases, and 7 bases lay between the germline ends. The CDR3 sequence is 14 residues long. The CDR3 here is CASSPYPGANVLTF. Written as DNA, the CDR3 is TGTGCCAGCAGCCCGTATCCTGGGGCCAACGTCCTGACTTTC.

The rearrangement joins TRBV7-7 to TRBJ2-5; 12 positions match TRBD1. CDR3 length equals 17 residues. Germline V gives CDR1 SSHAT, CDR2 FNYEAQ (reference sequence). J was trimmed by 5 bases and V by 3 bases; bases with no gene match: 10. Written as DNA, the CDR3 is TGTGCCAGCAGCTTGACCCGGGACAGGGGGCGCCATGAGACCCAGTACTTC. It encodes CASSLTRDRGRHETQYF.

This clonotype has just one count. The chain is built from TRBV9 and TRBJ1-1, with D possibly being TRBD1 (6 bases). The CDR3 covers 17 residues. Germline CDR1 reads SGDLS; CDR2 reads YYNGEE. V was pared by 2 bases and J by 0 bases, with 17 bases between. The CDR3 loop reads CASSVSPGQLMNTEAFF. The CDR3, as DNA: TGTGCCAGCAGCGTCTCACCGGGACAACTAATGAACACTGAAGCTTTCTTT.

This clonotype was detected a few times. The chain recombines TRBV28 with TRBJ2-2; 12 bases agree with TRBD2. CDR3 length: 20 amino acids. The trim removed 5 bases at V and 0 bases at J, leaving 13 bases unmatched. Per the germline V gene, CDR1 is MDHEN and CDR2 is SYDVKM. CDR3 sequence: CASSPRLAGALLANTGELFF. The CDR3 nucleotides are TGTGCCAGCAGTCCGAGACTAGCGGGAGCCCTATTAGCGAACACCGGGGAGCTGTTTTTT.

This clonotype showed up just a few times. V is TRBV7-9 and J is TRBJ2-1; 8 nucleotides align to TRBD1. The ends lost 3 bases at V and 8 bases at J; junction bases unmatched: 9. CDR1 and CDR2 from the germline V gene are SEHNR and FQNEAQ (reference sequence). The CDR3 length is 15 residues. The CDR3 DNA reads as TGTGCCAGCAGCTTGACAGGGGTATCTTCGGATGAGCAGTTCTTC. Translated, it gives CASSLTGVSSDEQFF.

This clonotype was counted many times. The chain uses TRBV20-1 and TRBJ2-7; 8 bases fit TRBD2. V lost 3 bases, J lost 0 bases, and 10 bases stayed unmatched. CDR3 size: 16 residues. Germline CDR1 and CDR2: DFQATT and SNEGSKA (reference sequence). As DNA, the CDR3 is TGCAGTGCTAGCGGGCTAGCGGGTTCTAGCTCCTACGAGCAGTACTTC. Amino acids: CSASGLAGSSSYEQYF.

This clonotype has just a few counts. The V call is TRBV7-9, the J call TRBJ2-3; D is ambiguous. The V gene's germline CDR1 is SEHNR and CDR2 FQNEAQ (reference sequence). Trimming took off 5 bases at V and 1 base at J, with 7 bases between the two ends. The CDR3 contains 13 residues. The CDR3 is CASSTPRTDTQYF. The DNA for the CDR3 is TGTGCCAGCAGCACACCCCGCACAGATACGCAGTATTTT.

In its sample, this clonotype was seen a few times. J is TRBJ2-7 and V is TRBV5-5; weak D call: TRBD1 (5 bases). V was shortened by 1 base and J by 4 bases, with 15 bases between the two germline ends. Looked up from germline, CDR1 is SGHKS and CDR2 is YYEKEE (reference sequence). This CDR3 is 15 amino acids long. CDR3 amino acids: CASSLWPGKGYEQYF. As DNA, the CDR3 is TGTGCCAGCAGCTTGTGGCCAGGGAAAGGATACGAGCAGTACTTC.

V is TRBV7-3 and J is TRBJ1-6; D is uncertain. CDR1 SGHTA and CDR2 FQGTGA come from the germline V gene. The ends were cut back, 2 bases at V and 10 bases at J, with 12 bases in the middle. There are 14 residues in the CDR3. The CDR3 protein is CASSLDPSSSPLHF. The CDR3 DNA reads TGTGCCAGCAGCTTAGATCCCAGCAGCTCACCCCTCCACTTT.

This clonotype has more than one count but fewer than ten. Just one base apart from a much larger clone, this may be a read error. The V gene is TRBV3-1, the J gene TRBJ2-7, with 7 bases identical to TRBD1. V lost 4 bases and J lost 0; bases outside the gene matches: 3. Germline V gene data show CDR1 as LGHDT and CDR2 as YNNKEL (reference sequence). CDR3 length equals 14 residues. This CDR3 reads CASSRGQNSYEQYF. The CDR3 DNA sequence: TGTGCCAGCAGCCGGGGACAGAACTCCTACGAGCAGTACTTC.

The chain recombines TRBV14 with TRBJ2-7, with D possibly called TRBD1 or TRBD2 (5 bases each). Trimming removed 3 bases from V and 11 bases from J, with 17 bases in between. Germline-derived CDR1 and CDR2 are SGHDN and FVKESK. The CDR3 contains 13 residues. As DNA, the CDR3 is TGTGCCAGCAGCCAGGGGGAAGGGTTAGGCGAGTACTTC. This sequence encodes CASSQGEGLGEYF.

This clonotype was seen a handful of times. The gene calls are TRBV30 and TRBJ1-5; no clear D gene. Germline CDR1 reads GTSNPN; CDR2 reads SVGIG (reference sequence). This CDR3 is 14 amino acids long. V dropped 4 bases and J dropped 2 bases, with 12 bases sitting between them. In DNA form, the CDR3 reads TGTGCCTGGACAACCGGTGGTGGCAATCAGCCCCAGCATTTT. Residues: CAWTTGGGNQPQHF. Full variable domain (rest looked up from reference TRBV30 and TRBJ1-5): SQTIHQWPATLVQPVGSPLSLECTVEGTSNPNLYWYRQAAGRGLQLLFYSVGIGQISSEVPQNLSASRPQDRQFILSSKKLLLSDSGFYLCAWTTGGGNQPQHFGDGTRLSIL.

The sample holds one count of this clonotype. V is TRBV2 and J is TRBJ2-7, with 15 bases matching TRBD2. This CDR3 region has 15 residues. J gave up 2 bases and V 7 bases, and 3 bases lay outside the gene matches. In germline, CDR1 is SNHLY, CDR2 FYNNEI. The CDR3 spells CASTGTSGRTYEQYF. The CDR3 DNA sequence: TGTGCCAGCACCGGGACTAGCGGGAGGACCTACGAGCAGTACTTC.